A single sample gave rise to the 7 T cell receptor beta chains below, sequenced in a study of T-cell memory formation after mild COVID-19. TCRdb re-called the 5' RACE reads with MiXCR, one entry per CDR3 protein. The sample has around 320,000 distinct CDR3 sequences, around 28% seen once; the top ten hold around an eighth. What was sequenced was PBMCs or a T cell subset sorted from them (not recorded which). These receptors all come from an adult woman who had mild COVID-19 (a few samples of this study predate the infection). Cell type and time point are not known.

The chain employs TRBV4-3 and TRBJ1-2, with a possible D match to TRBD1 (5 bases). Germline V gene lookup returns CDR1 LGHNA and CDR2 YSLEER. The CDR3 loop spans 16 amino acids. The V end lost 0 bases, the J end lost 0 bases, and 11 bases lay between the germline ends. CDR3 nucleotides: TGCGCCAGCAGCCAAGATGCGGGGGGTACTAACTATGGCTACACCTTC. It is translated as CASSQDAGGTNYGYTF.

V and J are TRBV10-3 and TRBJ2-7, with 13 bases identical to TRBD2. CDR3 length equals 17 residues. Germline V gene data show CDR1 as ENHRY and CDR2 as SYGVKD. V lost 6 bases, J lost 6 bases, and 14 bases stayed unmatched. CDR3 sequence: CAIRPTSGRPYSSEQYF. Written as DNA, the CDR3 is TGTGCCATCAGACCGACTAGCGGGAGGCCCTATTCATCCGAGCAGTACTTC.

Here the CDR3 DNA reads TGTGCCAGTAGTTCTGGTGGGGTTTTTGTCGCCCTCCACTTT. The encoded protein is CASSSGGVFVALHF. This chain links TRBV19 with TRBJ1-6; D not resolved. CDR3 length: 14 amino acids. CDR1 LNHDA and CDR2 SQIVND come from the germline V gene (reference sequence). Trimming left V 5 bases short and J 14 bases short, with 19 bases between.

The V call is TRBV19, the J call TRBJ1-1, with D possibly being TRBD1 (6 bases). Between the trimmed V and J ends, which lost 11 bases and 2 bases, there was a span of 15 bases. The CDR3 is made up of 13 amino acids. From germline, CDR1 is LNHDA and CDR2 SQIVND (reference sequence). The CDR3 is CAASDSSNTEAFF. The DNA of the CDR3 is TGTGCCGCGTCGGACAGCAGTAACACTGAAGCTTTCTTT.

The table lists this clonotype with many counts. In DNA, the CDR3 is TGTGCCAGCAGCGTAGTGGGGGGGCCAAACAATGAGCAGTTCTTC. Translation: CASSVVGGPNNEQFF. V is TRBV9 and J is TRBJ2-1; D may be TRBD2 (7 bases). V lost 0 bases and J 5 bases, leaving 12 bases between the germline ends. The CDR3 loop spans 15 amino acids. Germline values: CDR1 SGDLS, CDR2 YYNGEE. Using reference TRBV9 and TRBJ2-1 for the parts outside the CDR3, the full variable domain is DSGVTQTPKHLITATGQRVTLRCSPRSGDLSVYWYQQSLDQGLQFLIQYYNGEERAKGNILERFSAQQFPDLHSELNLSSLELGDSALYFCASSVVGGPNNEQFFGPGTRLTVL.

This chain links TRBV7-8 with TRBJ2-4, with 9 bases identical to TRBD2. With V trimmed by 7 bases and J by 0 bases, 16 bases remained unmatched. In germline, CDR1 is SGHVS, CDR2 FQNEAQ. The CDR3 is made up of 19 amino acids. The CDR3 bases are TGTGCCAGCACCCCTAGTGGTAGCGGGAGTGAAGGAGCCAAAAACATTCAGTACTTC. It translates to CASTPSGSGSEGAKNIQYF.

This clonotype was detected a few times. This sequence joins TRBV5-1 and TRBJ1-1, with TRBD1 matching over 9 bases. Looked up from germline, CDR1 is SGHRS and CDR2 is YFSETQ. This CDR3 contains 15 residues. V lost 4 bases and J lost 8; bases outside the gene matches: 12. CDR3 nucleotide sequence: TGCGCCAGCAGCGAGGGACAGGGTTTTCCCACGGAAGCTTTCTTT. Protein: CASSEGQGFPTEAFF.